One TCR beta chain is described in this entry. Its antigen is still unknown. The record originates from a study of beta chain features in type 1 diabetes. Study-wide results and limits: Significant though moderate, a shortening of TCRB CDR3s appeared in all four CD4+ subsets of Type 1 diabetes patients. The study left unresolved whether HLA type influences TCRB rearrangement.

The germline V and J ends were trimmed by 4 bases and 2 bases, with 22 bases remaining between them. The CDR3 length is 19 residues. Germline CDR1 is SGHDT and CDR2 is YYEEEE. The whole isolated RNA underwent reverse transcription, so sequencing captured expressed TCRB transcripts. TCRdb's table, derived via immunoSEQ multiplex PCR, lists solely in-frame clones and lacks some. The sample has hundreds of thousands of clones, about 14% seen once. This TCR came from a man between 18 and 35 years old with type 1 diabetes. Sequencing was done on a sample of naive CD4+ T cells from blood. The J gene is TRBJ2-6, the V gene TRBV5-6, with D possibly being TRBD1 (6 bases). This CDR3 is CASSRVPGQVLAGANVLTF. CDR3 nucleotides: TGTGCCAGCAGCCGGGTGCCGGGACAAGTTTTGGCTGGGGCCAACGTCCTGACTTTC.